This TCR beta chain was recorded in a study of technical replicates of blood from a handful of donors. This clone was detected a few times. Trimming at V came to 1 base and at J to 8 bases, leaving 4 bases not matched to a gene. The germline CDR1 and CDR2 sequences are MGHRA and YSYEKL. The length of the CDR3 is 14 residues. Data came from immunoSEQ multiplex PCR; TCRdb stores just in-frame clones and leaves some out. The sample yields fewer than 85,000 clones, around 94% seen once. The sample consisted of T cells isolated from PBMCs. The gene calls are TRBV4-1 and TRBJ1-4; 7 bases are shared with TRBD1. This sequence originates from a human donor in good health. For the CDR3, the DNA is TGCGCCAGCAGCCAAGGACAGGGCACGGAAAAACTGTTTTTT. It yields the protein CASSQGQGTEKLFF.